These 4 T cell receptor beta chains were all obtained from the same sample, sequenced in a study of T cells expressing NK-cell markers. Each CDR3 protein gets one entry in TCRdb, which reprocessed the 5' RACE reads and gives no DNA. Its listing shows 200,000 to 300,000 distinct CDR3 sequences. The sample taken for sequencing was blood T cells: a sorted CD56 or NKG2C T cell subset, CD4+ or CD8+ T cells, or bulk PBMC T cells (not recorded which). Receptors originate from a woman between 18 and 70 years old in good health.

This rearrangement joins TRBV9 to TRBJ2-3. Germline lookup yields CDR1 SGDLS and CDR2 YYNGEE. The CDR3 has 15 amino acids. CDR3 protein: CASSVAAASTDTQYF.

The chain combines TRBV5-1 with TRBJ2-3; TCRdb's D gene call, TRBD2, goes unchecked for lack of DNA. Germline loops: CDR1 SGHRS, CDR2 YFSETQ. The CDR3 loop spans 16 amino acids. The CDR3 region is CASSLGGPMATDTQYF.

This CDR3 is CASRNSAGPYEQYF. This chain connects TRBV6-1 to TRBJ2-7; with no DNA, the TCRdb D assignment of TRBD2 cannot be verified. This CDR3 comprises 14 residues. CDR1 is MNHNS and CDR2 is SASEGT in the germline V gene.

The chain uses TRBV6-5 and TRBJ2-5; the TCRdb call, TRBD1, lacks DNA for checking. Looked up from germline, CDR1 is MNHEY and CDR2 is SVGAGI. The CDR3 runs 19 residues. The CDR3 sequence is CASSYSRGTGSIGQETQYF.